The 31 T cell receptor beta chains in this list originate from one sample, sequenced in a study of blood T cells in healthy people across ages (dated by TCRdb to between 2015 and 2016). The receptor library was made with 5' RACE. Data came from an Illumina HiSeq 2500. A second PCR of roughly 6 to 12 cycles was run with a J-beta primer mix and a sample-barcoded 5' primer. Clones were called with MiXCR by TCRdb after fastp trimmed the public reads at Q25, and only in-frame beta chains were retained. When rows share a CDR3 protein, they turn into one entry using the most common DNA and genes. The sample table records some 1.6 million distinct CDR3 sequences; roughly 32% of these occur just once. The ten top clones hold roughly 10% of the sample. Sequenced: blood. The receptors shown here come from a woman in her thirties in good health.

The gene calls are TRBV28 and TRBJ2-7; D is tentatively TRBD1 or TRBD2 (6 bases each). The DNA matches TRBJ2-5 better at its end, which makes the J call doubtful. This CDR3 has 14 residues. Germline-derived CDR1 and CDR2 are MDHEN and SYDVKM. The chain's CDR3 is CASSPGGHPVTQYF. In DNA, the CDR3 is TGTGCCAGCAGTCCTGGGGGGCACCCGGTGACCCAGTACTTC.

In its sample, this clonotype was seen once. This rearrangement joins TRBV9 to TRBJ2-5, with D perhaps TRBD2 (6 bases). V shed 3 bases and J shed 11 bases, with 17 bases lying between them. Germline V gene lookup returns CDR1 SGDLS and CDR2 YYNGEE. The CDR3 is made up of 13 amino acids. CDR3: CASSGMGGNEQYF. The CDR3 DNA is TGTGCCAGCAGCGGGATGGGGGGAAATGAGCAGTACTTC.

This clonotype came up a few times. The chain carries TRBV11-1 and TRBJ2-1; 8 nucleotides match TRBD2. J lost 2 bases, V lost 2 bases, and 14 bases had no gene match. The CDR3 has 19 residues. CDR1 and CDR2 from the germline V gene are SGHAT and FQDESV (reference sequence). DNA of the CDR3: TGTGCCAGCAGCTTACTCTCCAGCGGGGGCCCACGCGCCTACAATGAGCAGTTCTTC. Translated: CASSLLSSGGPRAYNEQFF.

The rearrangement joins TRBV29-1 to TRBJ2-5; TRBD1 is a possible D gene (5 bases). The length of the CDR3 is 12 residues. CDR1 and CDR2 (germline): SQVTM, ANQGSEA. Trimming removed 6 bases at V and 11 bases at J, with 19 bases between. Here the CDR3 reads CSVDDSSYGQYF. CDR3 coding DNA: TGCAGCGTGGACGACAGCTCCTACGGGCAGTACTTC.

V gene TRBV11-2 combines with J gene TRBJ1-1; 7 nucleotides match TRBD1. Germline V gene lookup returns CDR1 SGHAT and CDR2 FQNNGV. V trimming: 4 bases; J trimming: 4 bases; junction bases outside the gene matches: 6. The CDR3 contains 14 residues. The CDR3 DNA is TGTGCCAGCAGCTCGACAGGGTACGGCACTGAAGCTTTCTTT. Translation gives CASSSTGYGTEAFF. The variable domain in full, with the rest retrieved from reference TRBV11-2 and TRBJ1-1, is EAGVAQSPRYKIIEKRQSVAFWCNPISGHATLYWYQQILGQGPKLLIQFQNNGVVDDSQLPKDRFSAERLKGVDSTLKIQPAKLEDSAVYLCASSSTGYGTEAFFGQGTRLTVV.

The chain links TRBV10-3 to TRBJ2-5; tentatively, D is TRBD2 (5 bases). The germline V and J ends were trimmed by 0 bases and 3 bases, with 8 bases remaining between them. This CDR3 region has 14 residues. Germline V CDR1 and CDR2: ENHRY, SYGVKD. CDR3 DNA sequence: TGTGCCATCAGTGAGTCGAGGGCCGAAGAGACCCAGTACTTC. Its translation is CAISESRAEETQYF.

This sequence joins TRBV5-1 and TRBJ2-7; the match to TRBD1 covers 9 bases. The CDR3 covers 14 residues. CDR1 SGHRS and CDR2 YFSETQ come from the germline V gene. V was clipped by 4 bases and J by 5 bases; unmatched bases: 7. CDR3 protein: CASSARQGGDEQYF. Here the CDR3 DNA reads TGCGCCAGCAGCGCCAGACAGGGGGGGGACGAGCAGTACTTC.

Comments on this clonotype: The germline gene is not matched at one end of the junction; a read error may be the cause. V is TRBV20-1 and J is TRBJ1-4, with D unresolved. Germline CDR1 and CDR2: DFQATT and SNEGSKA (reference sequence). The CDR3 has 15 amino acids. Here the CDR3 DNA reads TGCAGTGCTAGAGGAGAGCGAGCTAATAATGAAAAACGGTTTTTT. The encoded protein is CSARGERANNEKRFF.

V is TRBV28 and J is TRBJ1-2; D may be TRBD1 (6 bases). The CDR3 extends over 15 amino acids. Per germline, CDR1 MDHEN and CDR2 SYDVKM. Trimming left V 8 bases short and J 1 base short, with 17 bases between. Here the CDR3 DNA reads TGTGCCAGCGGCGGGGGGCGTCTGATTAACTATGGCTACACCTTC. Translated: CASGGGRLINYGYTF.

This clonotype was recorded at least ten times. V is TRBV11-2 and J is TRBJ2-3; D unresolved. The germline V gene has CDR1 SGHAT and CDR2 FQNNGV. The CDR3 is 14 residues long. V lost 0 bases, J lost 6 bases, and 10 bases lay in between. CDR3 region: CASSLEPSGDTQYF. CDR3 sequence (DNA): TGTGCCAGCAGCTTAGAACCCTCAGGCGATACGCAGTATTTT.

As regards this clonotype: Relative to the germline gene, one junction end is altered; a read error may explain this. The chain couples TRBV7-9 to TRBJ2-1; TRBD2 aligns across 14 bases. Germline assignment: CDR1 SEHNR and CDR2 FQNEAQ (reference sequence). The CDR3 has 15 amino acids. The CDR3 nucleotides are TGTGTCAGCAGCTCGGGACTAGCGGGAGTCAATGAGCAGTTCTTC. As protein: CVSSSGLAGVNEQFF.

Turning to this clonotype: This clone may be a read error of a much larger clone one base away. V and J are TRBV27 and TRBJ2-6; D is undetermined. Trimming took off 7 bases at V and 2 bases at J, with 3 bases between the two ends. This CDR3 spans 12 amino acids. Germline values: CDR1 MNHEY, CDR2 SMNVEV (reference sequence). The CDR3 DNA sequence: TGTGCCAGCAAGACTGGGGCCAACGTCCTGACTTTC. Its protein is CASKTGANVLTF.

This chain uses TRBV12-5 with TRBJ1-1, with no clear D. V shed 4 bases and J shed 1 base, with 16 bases lying between them. Per the germline V gene, CDR1 is LGHNT and CDR2 is FRNRAP. The CDR3 length is 16 residues. CDR3 protein: CASGSQRRGWNTEAFF. The CDR3 nucleotides read TGTGCTAGTGGTTCGCAGAGACGGGGATGGAACACTGAAGCTTTCTTT.

This clonotype was seen a few times. V is TRBV4-1 and J is TRBJ1-2; D is unclear. Trimming removed 2 bases at V and 8 bases at J, with 15 bases between. The CDR3 consists of 14 residues. Germline loops: CDR1 MGHRA, CDR2 YSYEKL. CDR3: CASSQPNIGQGYTF. The CDR3 bases are TGCGCCAGCAGCCAACCGAATATAGGGCAGGGCTACACCTTC.

This clonotype was observed a handful of times. The rearrangement uses TRBV12-3 or TRBV12-4 and TRBJ2-5; D is perhaps TRBD2 (5 bases). The length of the CDR3 is 15 residues. V lost 5 bases and J lost 0, with 13 bases in between. CDR3 DNA sequence: TGTGCCAGCAGTGTCCCCGCGAGGGACCAAGAGACCCAGTACTTC. Translating gives CASSVPARDQETQYF.

This clonotype was recorded a few times. The chain is built from TRBV10-3 and TRBJ1-5; possibly TRBD1 for D (5 bases). The germline V gene encodes CDR1 ENHRY and CDR2 SYGVKD. The V end was cut by 7 bases, the J end by 6 bases, with 13 bases between. The CDR3 contains 13 residues. The CDR3: CAITGGQGQPQHF. For the CDR3, the DNA is TGTGCCATCACGGGGGGTCAAGGTCAGCCCCAGCATTTT.

This clonotype occurred a few times. The rearrangement links TRBV29-1 to TRBJ1-1, with a weak D call TRBD1 (6 bases). The CDR3 totals 14 residues. The V gene lost 6 bases and the J gene lost 0 bases, with 14 bases spanning the gap. CDR1 SQVTM and CDR2 ANQGSEA come from the germline V gene. The CDR3 region is CSVRGRQVNTEAFF. DNA for the CDR3: TGCAGCGTCCGCGGGCGACAGGTGAACACTGAAGCTTTCTTT.

There are a few counts of this clonotype. J is TRBJ2-7 and V is TRBV3-1; the D gene is possibly TRBD1 (5 bases). Trimming stripped 5 bases from V and 4 bases from J, with 18 bases between. Germline assignment: CDR1 LGHDT and CDR2 YNNKEL (reference sequence). The CDR3 has 15 residues. The CDR3 here is CASSSVGQGWYEQYF. The CDR3 nucleotides are TGTGCCAGCAGCTCGGTTGGGCAGGGCTGGTACGAGCAGTACTTC.

The DNA of the CDR3 is TGCAGTGCCCTCGAGAGGTCGAGCTCCTACGAGCAGTACTTC. Amino acid sequence: CSALERSSSYEQYF. The genes are TRBV20-1 and TRBJ2-7; the D is unclear. The V gene's germline CDR1 is DFQATT and CDR2 SNEGSKA (reference sequence). Trimming shortened V by 6 bases and J by 0 bases, and 15 bases separated the two germline ends. The CDR3 sequence is 14 residues long.

As for this clonotype: Mismatch with germline at one junction end may stem from a read error. This chain connects TRBV5-1 to TRBJ1-4, with 10 bases aligning to TRBD1. The CDR3 sequence is 17 residues long. The V gene's germline CDR1 is SGHRS and CDR2 YFSETQ. The CDR3 DNA reads TGCGCCAGCAGCCGCTGGGGGGACAGGGGAACTAATGGAAAACTGTTTTTT. Protein product: CASSRWGDRGTNGKLFF.

This clonotype was recorded a few times. The chain uses TRBV27 and TRBJ2-7; D tentatively reads TRBD1 or TRBD2 (5 bases each). This CDR3 has 12 amino acids. Germline V gives CDR1 MNHEY, CDR2 SMNVEV (reference sequence). The V gene lost 8 bases and the J gene lost 9 bases, with 17 bases spanning the gap. In DNA, the CDR3 is TGTGCCAGCGGAACACCGTGGGACGTGCAGTACTTC. It translates to CASGTPWDVQYF.

The chain carries TRBV3-1 and TRBJ1-6, with 7 bases matching TRBD1. V lost 2 bases, J lost 7 bases, and 5 bases stayed unmatched. The CDR3 is 15 residues long. CDR1 is LGHDT and CDR2 is YNNKEL in the germline V gene (reference sequence). The CDR3 DNA is TGTGCCAGCAGCCAAACGGGACAGTTAAATTCACCCCTCCACTTT. This translates into CASSQTGQLNSPLHF.

The chain uses TRBV27 and TRBJ1-5, with D perhaps matching TRBD1 (5 bases). The CDR3 is 13 residues long. Looked up from germline, CDR1 is MNHEY and CDR2 is SMNVEV (reference sequence). V lost 2 bases, J lost 8 bases, and 10 bases lay in between. CDR3: CASSLRDGKPQHF. In DNA form, the CDR3 reads TGTGCCAGCAGTTTAAGGGACGGCAAGCCCCAGCATTTT.

This clonotype has a count of ten or more. The rearrangement joins TRBV29-1 to TRBJ2-1; D assignment may be TRBD1 or TRBD2 (5 bases each). V lost 6 bases and J lost 8, with 14 bases in between. Germline CDR1 reads SQVTM; CDR2 reads ANQGSEA. The CDR3 has 12 residues. CDR3: CSVGTVSDEQFF. CDR3 in DNA: TGCAGCGTCGGGACGGTCTCCGATGAGCAGTTCTTC.

This chain joins TRBV9 and TRBJ2-3; 9 nucleotides line up with TRBD1. Trimming at V came to 0 bases and at J to 8 bases, leaving 16 bases not matched to a gene. Per the germline V gene, CDR1 is SGDLS and CDR2 is YYNGEE. The CDR3 is made up of 18 amino acids. The chain's CDR3 is CASSVAGGGTGPFGTQYF. In DNA form, the CDR3 reads TGTGCCAGCAGCGTAGCGGGAGGTGGGACAGGGCCATTCGGTACGCAGTATTTT.

J is TRBJ1-5 and V is TRBV18; D not certain. The CDR3 contains 14 residues. V was pared by 2 bases and J by 4 bases, with 9 bases between. Germline V gene lookup returns CDR1 KGHSH and CDR2 LQKENI. Here the CDR3 reads CASSPSNNNQPQHF. The CDR3 nucleotides are TGTGCCAGCTCACCAAGTAACAATAATCAGCCCCAGCATTTT.

The chain recombines TRBV28 with TRBJ1-1; 8 nucleotides match TRBD1. The CDR3 consists of 14 residues. Germline lookup yields CDR1 MDHEN and CDR2 SYDVKM. CDR3 sequence: CATRQGATNTEAFF. The DNA of the CDR3 is TGTGCGACGAGGCAGGGGGCGACGAACACTGAAGCTTTCTTT.

The J gene is TRBJ2-3, the V gene TRBV18; a weak D match, TRBD1 (6 bases). The germline V gene has CDR1 KGHSH and CDR2 LQKENI. The CDR3 spans 14 residues. Trimming left V 9 bases short and J 0 bases short, with 13 bases between. The CDR3 spells CASSGTPSTDTQYF. The CDR3 DNA reads as TGTGCCAGTTCGGGGACACCGAGCACAGATACGCAGTATTTT.

This chain uses TRBV27 with TRBJ1-1; D gene ambiguous. Trimming removed 2 bases at V and 9 bases at J, with 13 bases between. This CDR3 comprises 13 residues. Germline V gene sequence: CDR1 MNHEY, CDR2 SMNVEV (reference sequence). CDR3 nucleotides: TGTGCCAGCAGTTTAAGGGCATCTGCTCAAGCTTTCTTT. It encodes CASSLRASAQAFF.

This clonotype has only a few counts. The chain joins TRBV3-1 to TRBJ2-3; D gene unclear. V shed 1 base and J shed 9 bases, with 8 bases lying between them. The germline V gene encodes CDR1 LGHDT and CDR2 YNNKEL (reference sequence). This CDR3 is 12 amino acids long. The CDR3 is CASSQAHQTQYF. DNA of the CDR3: TGTGCCAGCAGCCAAGCACACCAAACGCAGTATTTT.

This clonotype was counted only a few times. The rearrangement uses TRBV6-5 and TRBJ2-6, with TRBD2 as a possible D gene (6 bases). The length of the CDR3 is 16 residues. Trimming removed 6 bases from V and 2 bases from J, with 14 bases in between. Germline V gives CDR1 MNHEY, CDR2 SVGAGI. Here the CDR3 reads CASRRDGSPGANVLTF. CDR3 DNA: TGTGCCAGCAGACGGGACGGGAGCCCTGGGGCCAACGTCCTGACTTTC.